Presented here are 30 T cell receptor beta chains from one specimen sequenced in a study of shared clonotypes between healthy human individuals. The assay was immunoSEQ multiplex PCR, and TCRdb's table has in-frame clones only and misses some. This sample has about 2 million clones; roughly 96% occur once, and the top ten carry 0.1% to 0.15%. Sequencing was carried out using naive CD4+ T cells sorted from blood. Subset noted: CD45RA+ positively selected. Every receptor here comes from a man in his late teens or twenties in good health.

The V gene is TRBV2, the J gene TRBJ1-1; no definite D call. Per germline, CDR1 SNHLY and CDR2 FYNNEI. CDR3 size: 13 residues. V lost 1 base to trimming and J lost 4 bases, with 7 bases between them. CDR3 nucleotides: TGTGCCAGCAGTGAAGAGCTAGGCACTGAAGCTTTCTTT. It specifies CASSEELGTEAFF.

The chain carries TRBV30 and TRBJ2-5; 9 nucleotides match TRBD2. V lost 2 bases to trimming and J lost 5 bases; unmatched junction nucleotides: 9. This CDR3 region has 15 residues. The germline CDR1 and CDR2 sequences are GTSNPN and SVGIG (reference sequence). In nucleotides, the CDR3 is TGTGCCTGGAGTCTCCTCGGGACTAGCCCGGAGACCCAGTACTTC. It is translated as CAWSLLGTSPETQYF.

This chain connects TRBV5-4 to TRBJ1-1, with 7 bases matching TRBD1. V lost 4 bases and J lost 2; bases outside the gene matches: 8. Germline V gene data show CDR1 as SGHNT and CDR2 as YYREEE (reference sequence). The CDR3 is made up of 15 amino acids. The CDR3 DNA reads as TGTGCCAGCAGCCCCCAACAGGGGTTAAACACTGAAGCTTTCTTT. Translating it yields CASSPQQGLNTEAFF.

This chain joins TRBV18 and TRBJ1-5; no definite D call. Germline CDR1 is KGHSH and CDR2 is LQKENI. This CDR3 is built from 11 residues. V was shortened by 6 bases and J by 11 bases, with 11 bases between the two germline ends. The CDR3 region is CASSDGLTQHF. The DNA of the CDR3 is TGTGCCAGCTCCGACGGACTGACCCAGCATTTT.

This chain joins TRBV4-1 and TRBJ1-5; possible D gene TRBD1, 5 bases. In germline, CDR1 is MGHRA, CDR2 YSYEKL. The CDR3 length is 16 residues. With 0 bases removed from V and 3 bases from J, the gap between germline ends came to 12 bases. The CDR3 spells CASSQESGGTNQPQHF. The DNA for the CDR3 is TGCGCCAGCAGCCAAGAATCTGGGGGGACCAATCAGCCCCAGCATTTT.

The chain is built from TRBV4-2 and TRBJ2-2; D is possibly TRBD1 or TRBD2 (5 bases each). From germline, CDR1 is LGHNA and CDR2 YNFKEQ. Trimming pared 3 bases from V and 1 base from J, leaving 15 bases between. There are 17 residues in the CDR3. CDR3: CASSQTPGPRNTGELFF. CDR3 in DNA: TGTGCCAGCAGCCAGACGCCGGGACCCCGGAACACCGGGGAGCTGTTTTTT.

This rearrangement joins TRBV4-1 to TRBJ1-1; 10 positions match TRBD1. This CDR3 region has 18 residues. CDR1 is MGHRA and CDR2 is YSYEKL in the germline V gene. Losses at the gene ends were 3 bases for V and 0 bases for J; bases not matched to a gene: 10. The DNA for the CDR3 is TGCGCCAGCAGCCAGGTTGCCACGACAGGGGGCATGAACACTGAAGCTTTCTTT. Protein product: CASSQVATTGGMNTEAFF.

This sequence joins TRBV5-1 and TRBJ2-5; D unclear. The V and J ends lost 0 bases and 0 bases respectively, with 12 bases between them. Germline lookup yields CDR1 SGHRS and CDR2 YFSETQ. This CDR3 contains 16 residues. CDR3 DNA: TGCGCCAGCAGCTTGGGGGCTCGCCGTAACCAAGAGACCCAGTACTTC. Translation gives CASSLGARRNQETQYF.

The chain has TRBV7-2 and TRBJ2-3; TRBD2 agrees at 14 bases. There are 18 residues in the CDR3. The germline gives CDR1 SGHTA, CDR2 FQGNSA. The ends lost 5 bases at V and 5 bases at J; junction bases unmatched: 12. DNA of the CDR3: TGTGCCAGCAGCATATTTCCGGGACTAGCGGGAGCGCAAGATACGCAGTATTTT. Amino acid sequence: CASSIFPGLAGAQDTQYF.

This clone was found once. This chain joins TRBV6-1 and TRBJ2-3; TRBD2 might be the D (7 bases). This CDR3 has 14 residues. The V end was cut by 4 bases, the J end by 6 bases, with 14 bases between. Germline V gene lookup returns CDR1 MNHNS and CDR2 SASEGT. The CDR3 reads CASSGSQGGDTQYF. DNA of the CDR3: TGTGCCAGCAGTGGGTCACAGGGAGGGGATACGCAGTATTTT.

J is TRBJ2-5 and V is TRBV4-1; no reliable D call. The CDR3 is made up of 15 amino acids. Germline CDR1 MGHRA, CDR2 YSYEKL. Trimming removed 3 bases at V and 0 bases at J, with 11 bases between. The DNA for the CDR3 is TGCGCCAGCAGCCACCCCGACACGTACCAAGAGACCCAGTACTTC. The encoded protein is CASSHPDTYQETQYF.

CDR3 residues: CASSKPRDREADTQYF. The CDR3 nucleotides read TGTGCCAGCAGCAAACCCCGGGACAGGGAGGCGGATACGCAGTATTTT. The chain recombines TRBV21-1 with TRBJ2-3; TRBD1 is the table's D call and was not checked against the DNA. TRBV21-1 is deemed a pseudogene. The CDR3 spans 16 residues.

The CDR3 DNA follows: TGTGCCTGGAGTGCTGTCGGGGTGGGAGCTTTCTTT. It specifies CAWSAVGVGAFF. The genes are TRBV30 and TRBJ1-1; D not certain. The CDR3 runs to 12 residues. V was shortened by 1 base and J by 10 bases, with 13 bases between the two germline ends. Germline CDR1 GTSNPN, CDR2 SVGIG (reference sequence).

The chain employs TRBV27 and TRBJ1-1, with D unresolved. CDR1 and CDR2 from the germline V gene are MNHEY and SMNVEV (reference sequence). This CDR3 is 15 amino acids long. V lost 4 bases and J 1 base, leaving 13 bases between the germline ends. The CDR3 here is CASSCYRCSNTEAFF. CDR3 DNA sequence: TGTGCCAGCAGTTGCTATAGGTGTTCGAACACTGAAGCTTTCTTT.

The chain employs TRBV25-1 and TRBJ1-1; perhaps TRBD1 as D (6 bases). The CDR3 sequence is 16 residues long. The V gene lost 6 bases and the J gene lost 0 bases, with 17 bases spanning the gap. Germline CDR1 is MGHDK and CDR2 is SYGVNS. CDR3 DNA: TGTGCCAGCAGCCCGACAGGTCAGGGGATGAACACTGAAGCTTTCTTT. Translation: CASSPTGQGMNTEAFF.

Only one count was recorded for this clone. This chain joins TRBV6-1 and TRBJ1-6; unclear D gene. CDR1 MNHNS and CDR2 SASEGT come from the germline V gene. V lost 6 bases, J lost 7 bases, and 16 bases lay in between. The CDR3 contains 15 residues. CDR3 region: CASREEALQNSPLHF. As DNA, the CDR3 is TGTGCCAGCAGGGAGGAGGCCCTACAAAATTCACCCCTCCACTTT.

The V gene is TRBV11-2, the J gene TRBJ2-1, with TRBD2 identical over 10 bases. The CDR3 spans 15 residues. Germline values: CDR1 SGHAT, CDR2 FQNNGV. With 1 base clipped from V and 8 bases from J, the junction kept 5 bases outside the gene matches. CDR3 bases: TGTGCCAGCAGCTTAGTAGCGGGAGGAGGCTATGAGCAGTTCTTC. It encodes CASSLVAGGGYEQFF.

About this clone itself: Within the sample, other DNA sequences also encode this same CDR3. The genes are TRBV30 and TRBJ1-5; D remains unclear. Looked up from germline, CDR1 is GTSNPN and CDR2 is SVGIG (reference sequence). This CDR3 has 12 residues. With 0 bases removed from V and 7 bases from J, the gap between germline ends came to 7 bases. DNA for the CDR3: TGTGCCTGGAGTGTAGGAGGCCAGCCCCAGCATTTT. Translating it yields CAWSVGGQPQHF.

This clone has just one count. The chain recombines TRBV6-1 with TRBJ1-6; no clear D. The V gene lost 7 bases and the J gene lost 9 bases, with 16 bases spanning the gap. The CDR3 spans 14 residues. Germline V gene sequence: CDR1 MNHNS, CDR2 SASEGT. The CDR3 DNA follows: TGTGCCAGCACCCCCCTTGAGGGCAGTTCACCCCTCCACTTT. Protein product: CASTPLEGSSPLHF.

The CDR3 DNA follows: TGTGCCAGTAGAAAACAGTCGGGGTTGTCCTACGAGCAGTACTTC. It is translated as CASRKQSGLSYEQYF. J is TRBJ2-7 and V is TRBV19, with a possible D match to TRBD2 (5 bases). The CDR3 runs 15 residues. CDR1 and CDR2 from the germline V gene are LNHDA and SQIVND (reference sequence). V was shortened by 6 bases and J by 1 base, with 16 bases between the two germline ends.

The chain joins TRBV10-2 to TRBJ2-7; D assignment may be TRBD1 or TRBD2 (5 bases each). V lost 8 bases to trimming and J lost 0 bases, with 14 bases between them. Germline V gives CDR1 WSHSY, CDR2 SAAADI. CDR3 length: 14 amino acids. For the CDR3, the DNA is TGCGCCAGCCGCTTAAGTGGGACCTCCTACGAGCAGTACTTC. Encoded protein: CASRLSGTSYEQYF.

This chain uses TRBV2 with TRBJ2-5; unclear D gene. This CDR3 has 13 amino acids. V gave up 5 bases and J gave up 9 bases, with 16 bases separating them. Looked up from germline, CDR1 is SNHLY and CDR2 is FYNNEI. CDR3: CASSKPGPAAQYF. The CDR3 DNA reads as TGTGCCAGCAGTAAACCGGGCCCCGCGGCCCAGTACTTC.

The chain has TRBV25-1 and TRBJ2-5; D is perhaps TRBD2 (6 bases). V was clipped by 3 bases and J by 0 bases, with 17 bases between them. Germline V gene sequence: CDR1 MGHDK, CDR2 SYGVNS. This CDR3 comprises 17 residues. Here the CDR3 reads CASSEALGGPYQETQYF. In DNA form, the CDR3 reads TGTGCCAGCAGTGAGGCCCTAGGAGGGCCGTACCAAGAGACCCAGTACTTC.

This clone was counted only a few times. In the same sample, other DNA sequences code for this CDR3. V is TRBV9 and J is TRBJ2-6, with D unclear. The germline V gene encodes CDR1 SGDLS and CDR2 YYNGEE. Deletions cut 5 bases from V and 0 bases from J, with 3 bases between. The CDR3 is 13 residues long. In DNA form, the CDR3 reads TGTGCCAGCAGGGGCTCTGGGGCCAACGTCCTGACTTTC. This gives the protein CASRGSGANVLTF.

V is TRBV18 and J is TRBJ1-1; D unclear. Deletions cut 3 bases from V and 7 bases from J, with 12 bases between. The CDR3 is 13 residues long. The V gene's germline CDR1 is KGHSH and CDR2 LQKENI. The chain's CDR3 is CASSPLRSDEAFF. The CDR3 DNA reads TGTGCCAGCTCACCCCTCAGGTCCGATGAAGCTTTCTTT.

The J gene is TRBJ1-1, the V gene TRBV29-1, with D unclear. The CDR3 has 14 amino acids. Germline-derived CDR1 and CDR2 are SQVTM and ANQGSEA. V lost 7 bases to trimming and J lost 1 base, with 16 bases between them. Here the CDR3 reads CSADGRAANTEAFF. The CDR3 bases are TGCAGCGCAGATGGGAGGGCGGCGAACACTGAAGCTTTCTTT. The variable domain in full, with the rest retrieved from reference TRBV29-1 and TRBJ1-1, is SAVISQKPSRDICQRGTSLTIQCQVDSQVTMMFWYRQQPGQSLTLIATANQGSEATYESGFVIDKFPISRPNLTFSTLTVSNMSPEDSSIYLCSADGRAANTEAFFGQGTRLTVV.

Regarding this clone: The sample carries other DNA sequences with the same CDR3. The chain recombines TRBV30 with TRBJ2-5, with D tentatively TRBD2 (5 bases). This CDR3 comprises 13 residues. V lost 3 bases and J 2 bases, leaving 10 bases between the germline ends. CDR1 GTSNPN and CDR2 SVGIG come from the germline V gene (reference sequence). Written as DNA, the CDR3 is TGTGCCTGGAGCCGCGGACTTCAAGAGACCCAGTACTTC. Translating gives CAWSRGLQETQYF.

The V gene is TRBV2, the J gene TRBJ2-3; D is ambiguous. Germline lookup yields CDR1 SNHLY and CDR2 FYNNEI. The CDR3 consists of 13 residues. Trimming took 8 bases from V and 1 from J, leaving 10 bases between them. The CDR3: CASVRDGTDTQYF. The CDR3 coding sequence is TGTGCCAGCGTGAGAGACGGCACAGATACGCAGTATTTT.

The CDR3 coding sequence is TGTGCCAGCAGACCCGGGGAGGGAATGGCCGGGGAGCTGTTTTTT. Translating gives CASRPGEGMAGELFF. This sequence joins TRBV2 and TRBJ2-2, with 7 bases aligning to TRBD2. Germline V CDR1 and CDR2: SNHLY, FYNNEI. V shed 6 bases, J shed 6 bases, and the junction held 10 bases outside the gene matches. This CDR3 has 15 amino acids.

The gene calls are TRBV5-4 and TRBJ1-2; D gene ambiguous. Trimming pared 0 bases from V and 8 bases from J, leaving 14 bases between. This CDR3 has 14 residues. Germline V gene data show CDR1 as SGHNT and CDR2 as YYREEE (reference sequence). Here the CDR3 reads CASSLDSQPLGYTF. The DNA for the CDR3 is TGTGCCAGCAGCTTGGACAGCCAGCCCTTAGGCTACACCTTC.